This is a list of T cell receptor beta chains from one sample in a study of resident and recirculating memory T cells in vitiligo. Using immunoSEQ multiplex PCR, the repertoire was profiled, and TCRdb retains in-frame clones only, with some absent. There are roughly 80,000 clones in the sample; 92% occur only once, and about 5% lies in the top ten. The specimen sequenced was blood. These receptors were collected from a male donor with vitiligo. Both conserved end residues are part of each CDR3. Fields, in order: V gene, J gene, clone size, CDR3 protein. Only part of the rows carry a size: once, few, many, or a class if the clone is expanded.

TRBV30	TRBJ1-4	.	CAWSGGLNEKLFF
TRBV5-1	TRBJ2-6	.	CASSSGTGNSGANVLTF
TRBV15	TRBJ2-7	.	CATSREATGVYEQYF
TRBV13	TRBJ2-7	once	CASSLGGTSPHEQYF
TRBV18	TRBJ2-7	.	CASSPPRINERASYEQYF
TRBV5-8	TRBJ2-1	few	CASSLGTISYNEQFF
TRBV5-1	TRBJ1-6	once	CASSKDSSGSPLHF
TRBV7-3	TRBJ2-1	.	CASSLNPPGVAGGANNEQFF
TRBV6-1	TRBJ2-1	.	CASSENGLAGDEQFF
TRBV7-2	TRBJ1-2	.	CASSARPTGGASHNYGYTF
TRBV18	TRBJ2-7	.	CASSQGTGQSEQYF
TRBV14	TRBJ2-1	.	CASSQGRLAGYNEQFF
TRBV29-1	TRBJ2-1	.	CSGGVGQRHNEQFF